This paragraph covers one T cell receptor beta chain sequence. In the source study's methods: Junction-only sequences produced by ImmunoSEQ had no quality scores, so filtering differed. The method was immunoSEQ multiplex PCR; TCRdb's version includes in-frame clones alone and lacks a portion of them. Clone size and the V and J calls come from that table; the DNA yielded D and trimming. The data contain around 600,000 clones, around 97% of them singletons. Looked up from germline, CDR1 is ENHRY and CDR2 is SYGVKD. Trimming cost V 4 bases and J 9 bases; bases outside gene matches: 5. The CDR3 totals 15 residues. The data originate from a study of shared clonotypes between healthy human individuals.

The TCR originated in a woman between 25 and 40 years old in good health. The V gene is TRBV10-3, the J gene TRBJ2-1; 14 bases map to TRBD2. Input material: naive CD4+ T cells sorted from blood. As to subset: CD45RA+ positively selected. CDR3 sequence reads: CAISGLAGGEAEQFF. As DNA, the CDR3 is TGTGCCATCAGTGGACTAGCGGGAGGGGAGGCTGAGCAGTTCTTC.